A single sample gave rise to the 30 T cell receptor beta chains below, sequenced in a study of blood T cell repertoires in COVID-19. The table came from immunoSEQ multiplex PCR; TCRdb's copy has only in-frame clones and leaves some out. This table holds about half a million clones, 70% to 90% found once. Sequencing used peripheral blood. The receptors here all came from a human donor in a cohort sampled during active COVID-19.

In DNA form, the CDR3 reads TGTGCCAGCAGTCCTGGGAGTTACGAGCAGTACTTC. Amino acids: CASSPGSYEQYF. J is TRBJ2-7 and V is TRBV9; tentatively, D is TRBD2 (5 bases). Germline CDR1 and CDR2: SGDLS and YYNGEE. Trimming pared 5 bases from V and 4 bases from J, leaving 10 bases between. The CDR3 is 12 residues long.

The chain combines TRBV7-2 with TRBJ1-1; 7 bases are a match to TRBD1. V shed 5 bases, J shed 5 bases, and the junction held 8 bases outside the gene matches. Germline V gene data show CDR1 as SGHTA and CDR2 as FQGNSA. The length of the CDR3 is 14 residues. The CDR3 region has the DNA TGTGCCAGCAGCCCCCGGACAGGAGCGACTGAAGCTTTCTTT. Residues: CASSPRTGATEAFF.

The sample holds one count of this clone. J is TRBJ2-7 and V is TRBV10-3; TRBD2 matches at 10 bases. Germline CDR1 reads ENHRY; CDR2 reads SYGVKD. V was pared by 0 bases and J by 5 bases, with 13 bases of the junction left unmatched. This CDR3 region has 18 residues. CDR3 in DNA: TGTGCCATCAGTGAGTCCCGACGGTCGAGCGGGAGGGACCACGAGCAGTACTTC. Its protein product is CAISESRRSSGRDHEQYF.

V usage is TRBV24-1 and J usage is TRBJ2-5; 9 nucleotides match TRBD1. The CDR3 runs to 17 residues. The germline gives CDR1 KGHDR, CDR2 SFDVKD. With 4 bases clipped from V and 5 bases from J, the junction kept 13 bases outside the gene matches. The CDR3 region is CATSDPLDGTGYETQYF. The CDR3 nucleotides are TGTGCCACCAGTGACCCCCTTGACGGGACAGGGTACGAGACCCAGTACTTC.

V and J are TRBV4-3 and TRBJ1-6; D not certain. Germline assignment: CDR1 LGHNA and CDR2 YSLEER. V gave up 1 base and J gave up 10 bases, with 11 bases separating them. The CDR3 is made up of 14 amino acids. The CDR3 DNA reads TGCGCCAGCAGCCAAGGGGCAGATGGGTCACCCCTCCACTTT. Protein sequence: CASSQGADGSPLHF.

This clone was detected once. The chain carries TRBV10-1 and TRBJ1-1; D ambiguous. V shed 3 bases and J shed 2 bases, with 4 bases lying between them. This CDR3 comprises 12 residues. The germline V gene encodes CDR1 WNHNN and CDR2 SYGVQD (reference sequence). DNA of the CDR3: TGCGCCAGCAGTGACCCAAACACTGAAGCTTTCTTT. Its protein is CASSDPNTEAFF.

This chain links TRBV5-6 with TRBJ1-6; 10 positions agree with TRBD1. V was pared by 4 bases and J by 3 bases, with 4 bases of the junction left unmatched. CDR3 size: 16 residues. Germline V CDR1 and CDR2: SGHDT, YYEEEE. CDR3 DNA sequence: TGTGCCAGCAGCCCGGGACAGGGGTTCTATAATTCACCCCTCCACTTT. It is translated as CASSPGQGFYNSPLHF.

This chain joins TRBV7-3 and TRBJ2-1, with 9 bases matching TRBD2. In germline, CDR1 is SGHTA, CDR2 FQGTGA. The V segment lost 5 bases and the J segment 8 bases; nucleotides outside the gene matches: 10. This CDR3 is 15 amino acids long. The CDR3: CASSLLAGLIDEQFF. In nucleotides, the CDR3 is TGTGCCAGCAGCCTCCTAGCGGGATTAATCGATGAGCAGTTCTTC.

The chain employs TRBV28 and TRBJ2-2; D uncertain. Germline lookup yields CDR1 MDHEN and CDR2 SYDVKM. The CDR3 has 14 amino acids. The V end was cut by 3 bases, the J end by 4 bases, with 9 bases between. CDR3 protein: CASSFPGGTGELFF. The CDR3 DNA reads as TGTGCCAGCAGTTTCCCGGGTGGCACCGGGGAGCTGTTTTTT.

V and J are TRBV5-1 and TRBJ2-1, with a weak D call TRBD1 (6 bases). This CDR3 has 11 amino acids. Germline values: CDR1 SGHRS, CDR2 YFSETQ. The V end was cut by 6 bases, the J end by 9 bases, with 10 bases between. CDR3 sequence (DNA): TGCGCCAGCACCCTAGGGGGTGAGCAGTTCTTC. It specifies CASTLGGEQFF.

The chain recombines TRBV30 with TRBJ1-6, with 12 bases that match TRBD1. The germline V gene has CDR1 GTSNPN and CDR2 SVGIG (reference sequence). V shed 4 bases, J shed 6 bases, and the junction held 4 bases outside the gene matches. The CDR3 covers 15 residues. CDR3 in amino acids: CAWKGTGGSNSPLHF. The DNA of the CDR3 is TGTGCCTGGAAAGGGACAGGGGGCAGTAATTCACCCCTCCACTTT.

This rearrangement joins TRBV27 to TRBJ1-4; a weak D match, TRBD1 (5 bases). Germline V gene lookup returns CDR1 MNHEY and CDR2 SMNVEV (reference sequence). The CDR3 totals 16 residues. The V end lost 6 bases, the J end lost 1 base, and 15 bases lay between the germline ends. This chain's CDR3 is CASSPLRGVTNEKLFF. The DNA of the CDR3 is TGTGCCAGCAGCCCCCTGCGGGGGGTAACTAATGAAAAACTGTTTTTT.

The genes are TRBV19 and TRBJ2-1, with 11 bases lining up with TRBD2. The CDR3 has 19 residues. Per the germline V gene, CDR1 is LNHDA and CDR2 is SQIVND (reference sequence). The V and J ends lost 5 bases and 0 bases, in that order; junction bases with no gene match: 12. CDR3 loop: CASSGPTSGGGRSYNEQFF. CDR3 nucleotide sequence: TGTGCCAGTAGTGGCCCCACTAGCGGGGGAGGACGCTCCTACAATGAGCAGTTCTTC.

The chain links TRBV5-1 to TRBJ2-5; 7 nucleotides agree with TRBD1. Germline CDR1 and CDR2: SGHRS and YFSETQ. The CDR3 spans 18 residues. V shed 1 base, J shed 3 bases, and the junction held 15 bases outside the gene matches. CDR3 loop: CASSLLPQGDPSKETQYF. The CDR3 DNA follows: TGCGCCAGCAGCTTGCTCCCGCAGGGGGATCCCTCAAAAGAGACCCAGTACTTC.

The chain links TRBV3-1 (or the pseudogene TRBV3-2) to TRBJ1-4; TRBD1 is a possible D gene (6 bases). The CDR3 contains 15 residues. Germline V gene data show CDR1 as LGHDT and CDR2 as YNNKEL (reference sequence). Trimming removed 4 bases at V and 3 bases at J, with 12 bases between. CDR3 nucleotides: TGTGCCAGCAGCCGCTCAGGGGCGGCTAATGAAAAACTGTTTTTT. Translated, it gives CASSRSGAANEKLFF.

In its sample, this clone was seen once. The chain is built from TRBV6-4 and TRBJ2-1; 9 positions match TRBD1. V was clipped by 5 bases and J by 7 bases; unmatched bases: 9. CDR3 length: 15 amino acids. Germline assignment: CDR1 MRHNA and CDR2 SNTAGT. The DNA of the CDR3 is TGTGCCAGCAGTATATTGGGACAGGGTCATAATGAGCAGTTCTTC. This gives the protein CASSILGQGHNEQFF.

CDR3 region: CASWRISDEQFF. The CDR3, as DNA: TGTGCCAGCTGGAGAATAAGCGACGAGCAGTTCTTC. This chain uses TRBV6-5 with TRBJ2-1; D not resolved. V lost 8 bases, J lost 10 bases, and 15 bases lay in between. The CDR3 extends over 12 amino acids. CDR1 is MNHEY and CDR2 is SVGAGI in the germline V gene.

The CDR3 sequence is CASSLRGSKGYTF. The CDR3 DNA reads as TGTGCCAGCAGCTTAAGGGGGTCGAAGGGCTACACCTTC. The chain couples TRBV7-9 to TRBJ1-2, with D tentatively TRBD1 (6 bases). V was pared by 2 bases and J by 8 bases, with 12 bases between. The germline V gene has CDR1 SEHNR and CDR2 FQNEAQ (reference sequence). This CDR3 has 13 amino acids.

The chain links TRBV6-5 to TRBJ2-3, with D unclear. V gave up 6 bases and J gave up 6 bases, with 19 bases separating them. The CDR3 is 15 residues long. Germline CDR1 and CDR2: MNHEY and SVGAGI. The CDR3 sequence: CASSVMADPEDTQYF. The CDR3 region has the DNA TGTGCCAGCAGCGTGATGGCCGACCCGGAGGATACGCAGTATTTT.

This chain joins TRBV2 and TRBJ1-1; D not certain. CDR3 length equals 14 residues. The germline gives CDR1 SNHLY, CDR2 FYNNEI. The germline V and J ends were trimmed by 4 bases and 1 base, with 10 bases remaining between them. CDR3 loop: CASSVRGRNTEAFF. CDR3 sequence (DNA): TGTGCCAGCAGTGTGCGGGGAAGGAACACTGAAGCTTTCTTT.

This clone appeared once. The chain has TRBV2 and TRBJ2-7; D may be TRBD1 (6 bases). V lost 1 base and J lost 2, with 9 bases in between. CDR3 length: 14 amino acids. Germline CDR1 and CDR2: SNHLY and FYNNEI. CDR3 amino acids: CASSEGRGTYEQYF. The CDR3 region has the DNA TGTGCCAGCAGTGAAGGCAGGGGAACCTACGAGCAGTACTTC.

A few counts support this clone. The CDR3 region has the DNA TGTGCCAGCAGCCCCTCGACTAGCGGGACGCGCACAGATACGCAGTATTTT. Translation gives CASSPSTSGTRTDTQYF. The chain recombines TRBV7-9 with TRBJ2-3, with 11 bases identical to TRBD2. Germline loops: CDR1 SEHNR, CDR2 FQNEAQ (reference sequence). The V gene end was trimmed by 5 bases and the J gene end by 1 base; junction bases not matched to a gene: 8. The CDR3 covers 17 residues. The variable domain in full, completed from reference TRBV7-9 and TRBJ2-3, reads DTGVSQNPRHKITKRGQNVTFRCDPISEHNRLYWYRQTLGQGPEFLTYFQNEAQLEKSRLLSDRFSAERPKGSFSTLEIQRTEQGDSAMYLCASSPSTSGTRTDTQYFGPGTRLTVL.

The chain couples TRBV7-9 to TRBJ1-5; TRBD1 matches 7 bases. The CDR3 totals 16 residues. CDR1 and CDR2 from the germline V gene are SEHNR and FQNEAQ (reference sequence). The ends lost 5 bases at V and 7 bases at J; junction bases unmatched: 14. The chain's CDR3 is CASSREFRDSAQPQHF. The CDR3 region has the DNA TGTGCCAGCAGCCGGGAGTTTAGGGACAGCGCCCAGCCCCAGCATTTT.

This chain joins TRBV10-3 and TRBJ2-7; TRBD2 aligns across 11 bases. The CDR3 consists of 14 residues. V shed 6 bases, J shed 3 bases, and the junction held 4 bases outside the gene matches. Germline loops: CDR1 ENHRY, CDR2 SYGVKD. The CDR3: CAIRPGTSGYEQYF. CDR3 nucleotide sequence: TGTGCCATCAGGCCCGGGACTAGCGGCTACGAGCAGTACTTC.

This chain joins TRBV27 and TRBJ1-5; tentative D call: TRBD1 (5 bases). Trimming took 8 bases from V and 0 from J, leaving 14 bases between them. CDR3 length: 15 amino acids. CDR1 is MNHEY, CDR2 SMNVEV, per germline (reference sequence). CDR3 bases: TGTGCCAGCGCCCCGACAGAATATAGCAATCAGCCCCAGCATTTT. Amino acid sequence: CASAPTEYSNQPQHF.

There are a few counts of this clone. The chain has TRBV7-8 and TRBJ1-2; 11 bases are a match to TRBD1. V was pared by 1 base and J by 8 bases, with 6 bases of the junction left unmatched. CDR1 is SGHVS and CDR2 is FQNEAQ in the germline V gene. The CDR3 spans 15 residues. CDR3 DNA sequence: TGTGCCAGCAGCTTAGGTGGACAGGGGGCAGAAGGCTACACCTTC. This encodes CASSLGGQGAEGYTF. Supplemented by reference TRBV7-8 and TRBJ1-2, the full variable domain reads GAGVSQSPRYKVAKRGQDVALRCDPISGHVSLFWYQQALGQGPEFLTYFQNEAQLDKSGLPSDRFFAERPEGSVSTLKIQRTQQEDSAVYLCASSLGGQGAEGYTFGSGTRLTVV.

The chain couples TRBV30 to TRBJ2-7, with TRBD2 identical over 14 bases. The CDR3 sequence is 15 residues long. Germline V gives CDR1 GTSNPN, CDR2 SVGIG (reference sequence). The V gene end was trimmed by 0 bases and the J gene end by 6 bases; junction bases not matched to a gene: 4. CDR3 sequence (DNA): TGTGCCTGGAGTGTTGGACTAGCGGGAGGAAGCGAGCAGTACTTC. It encodes CAWSVGLAGGSEQYF.

This chain joins TRBV19 and TRBJ2-7; TRBD1 aligns across 8 bases. Losses at the gene ends were 3 bases for V and 7 bases for J; bases not matched to a gene: 8. The CDR3 is made up of 14 amino acids. CDR1 and CDR2 (germline): LNHDA, SQIVND (reference sequence). The CDR3 nucleotides read TGTGCCAGTAGTATCTCTCAGGGGGCCCGGGAGCAGTACTTC. Translation: CASSISQGAREQYF. Full variable domain (outside the CDR3, taken from reference TRBV19 and TRBJ2-7): DGGITQSPKYLFRKEGQNVTLSCEQNLNHDAMYWYRQDPGQGLRLIYYSQIVNDFQKGDIAEGYSVSREKKESFPLTVTSAQKNPTAFYLCASSISQGAREQYFGPGTRLTVT.

The chain is built from TRBV6-5 and TRBJ1-1; D not certain. This CDR3 region has 13 residues. Looked up from germline, CDR1 is MNHEY and CDR2 is SVGAGI. The V end lost 2 bases, the J end lost 8 bases, and 12 bases lay between the germline ends. CDR3 DNA: TGTGCCAGCAGTTACGCGGGCGCGGCGGAAGCTTTCTTT. Residues: CASSYAGAAEAFF.

The chain couples TRBV12-3 or TRBV12-4 to TRBJ1-1; TRBD1 aligns across 7 bases. The trim removed 7 bases at V and 4 bases at J, leaving 3 bases unmatched. The CDR3 runs to 12 residues. CDR3 sequence: CASTTGATEAFF. The CDR3 DNA reads TGTGCCAGCACCACAGGGGCCACTGAAGCTTTCTTT.